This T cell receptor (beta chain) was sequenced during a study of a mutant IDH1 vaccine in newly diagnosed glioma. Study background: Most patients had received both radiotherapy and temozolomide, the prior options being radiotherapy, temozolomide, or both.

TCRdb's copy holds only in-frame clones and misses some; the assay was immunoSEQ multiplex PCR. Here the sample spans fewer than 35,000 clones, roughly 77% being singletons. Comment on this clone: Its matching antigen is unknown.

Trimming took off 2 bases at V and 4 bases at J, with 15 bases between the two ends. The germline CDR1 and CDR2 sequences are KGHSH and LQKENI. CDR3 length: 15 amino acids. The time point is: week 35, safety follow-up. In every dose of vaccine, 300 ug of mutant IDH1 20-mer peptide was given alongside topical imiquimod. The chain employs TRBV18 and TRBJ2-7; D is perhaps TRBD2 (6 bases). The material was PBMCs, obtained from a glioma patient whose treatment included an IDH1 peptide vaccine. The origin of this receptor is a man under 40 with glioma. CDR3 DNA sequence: TGTGCCAGCTCACCAGTCCCGGTTGGGGGGTACGAGCAGTACTTC. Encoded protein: CASSPVPVGGYEQYF.